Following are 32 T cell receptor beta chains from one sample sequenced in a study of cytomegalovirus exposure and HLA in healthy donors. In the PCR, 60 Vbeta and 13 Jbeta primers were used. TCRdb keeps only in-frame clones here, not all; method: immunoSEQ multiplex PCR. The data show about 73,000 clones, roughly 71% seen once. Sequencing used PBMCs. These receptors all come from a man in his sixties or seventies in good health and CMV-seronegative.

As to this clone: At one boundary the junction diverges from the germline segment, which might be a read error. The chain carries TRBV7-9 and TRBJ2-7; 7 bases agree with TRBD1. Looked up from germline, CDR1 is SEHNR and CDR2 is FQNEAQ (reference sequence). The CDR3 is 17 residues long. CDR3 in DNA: TGTTCCAGCAGCTACTCCGGGACAGCCATTCCACCCTACGAGCAGTACTTC. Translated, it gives CSSSYSGTAIPPYEQYF.

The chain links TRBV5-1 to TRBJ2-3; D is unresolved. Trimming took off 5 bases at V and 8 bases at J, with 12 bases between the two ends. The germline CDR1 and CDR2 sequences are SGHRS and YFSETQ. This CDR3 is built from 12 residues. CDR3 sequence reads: CASSSLAGTQYF. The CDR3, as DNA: TGCGCCAGCAGTTCCTTAGCCGGTACGCAGTATTTT.

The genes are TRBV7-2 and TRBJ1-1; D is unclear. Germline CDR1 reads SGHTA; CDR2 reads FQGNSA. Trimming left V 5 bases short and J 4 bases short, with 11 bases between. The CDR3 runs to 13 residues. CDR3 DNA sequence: TGTGCCAGCAGCGGAGGATTTTTCACTGAAGCTTTCTTT. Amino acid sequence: CASSGGFFTEAFF.

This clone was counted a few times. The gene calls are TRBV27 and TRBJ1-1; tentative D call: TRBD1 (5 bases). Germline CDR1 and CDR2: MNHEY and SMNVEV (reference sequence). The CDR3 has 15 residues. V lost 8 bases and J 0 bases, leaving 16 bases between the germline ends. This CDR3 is CASRLDRYMNTEAFF. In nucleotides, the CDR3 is TGTGCCAGCCGATTAGACAGATACATGAACACTGAAGCTTTCTTT.

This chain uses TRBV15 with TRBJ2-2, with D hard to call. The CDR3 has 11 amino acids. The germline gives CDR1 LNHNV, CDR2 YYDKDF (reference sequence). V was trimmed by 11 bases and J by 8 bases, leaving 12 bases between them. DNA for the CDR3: TGTGCCTCGATGAAGGAGGGGGAGCTGTTTTTT. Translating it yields CASMKEGELFF.

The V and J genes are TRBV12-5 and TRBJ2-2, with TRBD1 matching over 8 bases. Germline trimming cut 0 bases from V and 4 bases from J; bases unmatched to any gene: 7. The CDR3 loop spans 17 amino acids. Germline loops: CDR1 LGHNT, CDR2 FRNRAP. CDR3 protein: CASGLVRVRGLTGELFF. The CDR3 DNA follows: TGTGCTAGTGGTTTGGTACGAGTCAGGGGGCTCACCGGGGAGCTGTTTTTT. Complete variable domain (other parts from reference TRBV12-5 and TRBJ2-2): DARVTQTPRHKVTEMGQEVTMRCQPILGHNTVFWYRQTMMQGLELLAYFRNRAPLDDSGMPKDRFSAEMPDATLATLKIQPSEPRDSAVYFCASGLVRVRGLTGELFFGEGSRLTVL.

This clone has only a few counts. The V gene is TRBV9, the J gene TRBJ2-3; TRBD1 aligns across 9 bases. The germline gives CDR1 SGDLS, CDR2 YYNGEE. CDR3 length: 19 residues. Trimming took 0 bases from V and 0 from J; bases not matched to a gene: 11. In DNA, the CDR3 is TGTGCCAGCAGCGTAGCCTCAACAGGGGGCGGATGGAGCACAGATACGCAGTATTTT. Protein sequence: CASSVASTGGGWSTDTQYF. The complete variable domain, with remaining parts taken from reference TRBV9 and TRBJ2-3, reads DSGVTQTPKHLITATGQRVTLRCSPRSGDLSVYWYQQSLDQGLQFLIQYYNGEERAKGNILERFSAQQFPDLHSELNLSSLELGDSALYFCASSVASTGGGWSTDTQYFGPGTRLTVL.

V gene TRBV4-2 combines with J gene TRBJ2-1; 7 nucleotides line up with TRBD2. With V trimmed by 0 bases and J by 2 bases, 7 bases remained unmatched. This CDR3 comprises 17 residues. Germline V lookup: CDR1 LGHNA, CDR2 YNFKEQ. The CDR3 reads CASSQEIASGAYNEQFF. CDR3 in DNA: TGTGCCAGCAGCCAAGAAATAGCCAGCGGGGCCTACAATGAGCAGTTCTTC.

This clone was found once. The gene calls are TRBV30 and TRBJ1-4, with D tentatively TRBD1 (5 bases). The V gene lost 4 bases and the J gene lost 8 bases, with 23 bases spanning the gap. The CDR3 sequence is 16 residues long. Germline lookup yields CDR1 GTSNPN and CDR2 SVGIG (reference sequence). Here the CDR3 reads CAWINKGDLQREKLFF. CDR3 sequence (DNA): TGTGCCTGGATAAATAAAGGGGATCTCCAACGGGAAAAACTGTTTTTT.

The CDR3 DNA reads as TGTGCCAGCAGCTTGGGACTAGCCACTACCGGGGAGCTGTTTTTT. The encoded protein is CASSLGLATTGELFF. The genes are TRBV5-6 and TRBJ2-2, with 7 bases matching TRBD2. J was trimmed by 5 bases and V by 0 bases; bases with no gene match: 4. Germline V lookup: CDR1 SGHDT, CDR2 YYEEEE. The CDR3 consists of 15 residues.

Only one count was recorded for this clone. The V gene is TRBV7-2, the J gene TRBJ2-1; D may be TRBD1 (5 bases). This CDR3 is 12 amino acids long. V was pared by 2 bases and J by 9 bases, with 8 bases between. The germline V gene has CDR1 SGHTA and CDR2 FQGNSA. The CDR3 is CASSLQGPEQFF. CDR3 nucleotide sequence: TGTGCCAGCAGCTTACAGGGTCCTGAGCAGTTCTTC.

The CDR3 nucleotides are TGTGCCAGCAGCTCGGGGGGTGGGAACACTGAAGCTTTCTTT. Translating it yields CASSSGGGNTEAFF. The chain is built from TRBV7-2 and TRBJ1-1; possibly TRBD1 for D (5 bases). V shed 4 bases and J shed 1 base, with 10 bases lying between them. The CDR3 sequence is 14 residues long. Germline V gene data show CDR1 as SGHTA and CDR2 as FQGNSA.

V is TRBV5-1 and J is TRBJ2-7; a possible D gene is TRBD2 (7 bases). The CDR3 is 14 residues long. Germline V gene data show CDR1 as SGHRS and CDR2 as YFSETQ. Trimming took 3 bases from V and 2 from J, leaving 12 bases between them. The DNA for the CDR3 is TGCGCCAGCAGCTGGGGAGGGGACACCTACGAGCAGTACTTC. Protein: CASSWGGDTYEQYF.

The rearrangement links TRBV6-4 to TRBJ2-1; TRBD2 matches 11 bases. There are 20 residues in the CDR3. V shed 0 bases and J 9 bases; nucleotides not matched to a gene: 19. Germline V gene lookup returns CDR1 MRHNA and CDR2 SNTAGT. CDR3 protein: CASSDSEELAGGPSRPEQFF. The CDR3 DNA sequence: TGTGCCAGCAGTGACTCTGAGGAATTAGCGGGGGGGCCTTCTCGTCCTGAGCAGTTCTTC.

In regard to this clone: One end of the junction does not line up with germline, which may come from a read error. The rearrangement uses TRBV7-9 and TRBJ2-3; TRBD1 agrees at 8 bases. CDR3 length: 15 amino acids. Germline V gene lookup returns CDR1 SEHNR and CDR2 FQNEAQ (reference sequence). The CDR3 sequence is CSSSLGQGGSDTQYF. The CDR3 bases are TGTTCCAGCAGCTTAGGACAGGGAGGTTCAGATACGCAGTATTTT.

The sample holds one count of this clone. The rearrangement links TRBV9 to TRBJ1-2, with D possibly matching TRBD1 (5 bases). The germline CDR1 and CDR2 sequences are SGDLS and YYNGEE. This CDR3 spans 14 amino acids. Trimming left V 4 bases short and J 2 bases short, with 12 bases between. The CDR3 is CASSPLAGNYGYTF. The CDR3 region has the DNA TGTGCCAGCAGCCCGCTTGCAGGGAACTATGGCTACACCTTC.

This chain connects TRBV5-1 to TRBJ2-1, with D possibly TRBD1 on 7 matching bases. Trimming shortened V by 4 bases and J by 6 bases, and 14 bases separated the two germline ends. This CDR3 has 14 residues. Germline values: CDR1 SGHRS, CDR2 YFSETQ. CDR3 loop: CASSEGAEGNEQFF. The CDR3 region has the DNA TGCGCCAGCAGCGAGGGGGCGGAGGGCAATGAGCAGTTCTTC.

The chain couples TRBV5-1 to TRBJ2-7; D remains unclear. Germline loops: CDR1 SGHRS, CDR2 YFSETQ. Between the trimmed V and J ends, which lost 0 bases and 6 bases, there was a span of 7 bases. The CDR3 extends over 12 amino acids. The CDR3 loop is CASSLGATEQYF. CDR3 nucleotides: TGCGCCAGCAGCTTGGGGGCGACCGAGCAGTACTTC.

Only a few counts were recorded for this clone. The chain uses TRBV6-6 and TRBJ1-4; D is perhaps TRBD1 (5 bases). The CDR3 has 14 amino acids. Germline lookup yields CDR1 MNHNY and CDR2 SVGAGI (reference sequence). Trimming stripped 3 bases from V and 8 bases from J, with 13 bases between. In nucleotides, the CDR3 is TGTGCCAGCAGTTATTGGGGACTTGGGGAAAAACTGTTTTTT. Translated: CASSYWGLGEKLFF.

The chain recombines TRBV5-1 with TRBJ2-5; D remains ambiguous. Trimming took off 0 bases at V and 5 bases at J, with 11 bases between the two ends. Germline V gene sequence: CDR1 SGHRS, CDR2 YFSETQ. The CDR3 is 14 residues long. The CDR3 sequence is CASSLVGRGETQYF. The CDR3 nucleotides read TGCGCCAGCAGCTTGGTGGGTCGAGGCGAGACCCAGTACTTC.

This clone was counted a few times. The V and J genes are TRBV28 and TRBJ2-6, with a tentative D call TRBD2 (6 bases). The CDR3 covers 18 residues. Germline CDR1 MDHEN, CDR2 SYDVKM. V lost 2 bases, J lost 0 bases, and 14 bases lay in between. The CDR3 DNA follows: TGTGCCAGCAGTTTACGGCGGGGCAACCTCTCTGGGGCCAACGTCCTGACTTTC. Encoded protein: CASSLRRGNLSGANVLTF.

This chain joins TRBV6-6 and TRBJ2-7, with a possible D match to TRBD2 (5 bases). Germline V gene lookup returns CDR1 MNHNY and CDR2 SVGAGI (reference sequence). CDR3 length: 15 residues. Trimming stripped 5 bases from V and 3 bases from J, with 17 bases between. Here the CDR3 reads CASSTLLSSRYEQYF. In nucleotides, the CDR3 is TGTGCCAGCAGTACCCTCCTTTCTAGCCGCTACGAGCAGTACTTC.

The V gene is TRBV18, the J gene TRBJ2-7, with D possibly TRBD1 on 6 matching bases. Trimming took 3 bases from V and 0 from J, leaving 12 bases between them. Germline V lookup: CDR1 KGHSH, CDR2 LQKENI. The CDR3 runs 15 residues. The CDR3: CASSPSRTASYEQYF. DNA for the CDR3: TGTGCCAGCTCACCGAGCCGGACAGCCTCCTACGAGCAGTACTTC. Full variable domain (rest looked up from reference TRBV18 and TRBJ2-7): NAGVMQNPRHLVRRRGQEARLRCSPMKGHSHVYWYRQLPEEGLKFMVYLQKENIIDESGMPKERFSAEFPKEGPSILRIQQVVRGDSAAYFCASSPSRTASYEQYFGPGTRLTVT.

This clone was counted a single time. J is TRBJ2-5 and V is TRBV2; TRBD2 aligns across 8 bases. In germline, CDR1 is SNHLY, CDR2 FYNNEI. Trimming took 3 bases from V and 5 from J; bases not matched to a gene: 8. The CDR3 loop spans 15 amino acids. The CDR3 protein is CASSDIREGQETQYF. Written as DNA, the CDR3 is TGTGCCAGCAGTGATATCCGGGAGGGCCAGGAGACCCAGTACTTC. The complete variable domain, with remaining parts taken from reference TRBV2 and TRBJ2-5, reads EPEVTQTPSHQVTQMGQEVILRCVPISNHLYFYWYRQILGQKVEFLVSFYNNEISEKSEIFDDQFSVERPDGSNFTLKIRSTKLEDSAMYFCASSDIREGQETQYFGPGTRLLVL.

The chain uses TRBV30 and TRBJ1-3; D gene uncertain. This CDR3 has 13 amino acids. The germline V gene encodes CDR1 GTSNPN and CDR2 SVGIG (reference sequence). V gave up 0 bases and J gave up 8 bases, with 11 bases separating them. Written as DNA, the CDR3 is TGTGCCTGGAGTGTACGAGGGTTAGACACCATATATTTT. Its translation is CAWSVRGLDTIYF.

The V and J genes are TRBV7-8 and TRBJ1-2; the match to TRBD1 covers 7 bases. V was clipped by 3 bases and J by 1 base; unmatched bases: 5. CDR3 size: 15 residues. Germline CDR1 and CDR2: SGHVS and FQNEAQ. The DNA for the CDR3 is TGTGCCAGCAGCTTTAGGACAGGCATTAACTATGGCTACACCTTC. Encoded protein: CASSFRTGINYGYTF.

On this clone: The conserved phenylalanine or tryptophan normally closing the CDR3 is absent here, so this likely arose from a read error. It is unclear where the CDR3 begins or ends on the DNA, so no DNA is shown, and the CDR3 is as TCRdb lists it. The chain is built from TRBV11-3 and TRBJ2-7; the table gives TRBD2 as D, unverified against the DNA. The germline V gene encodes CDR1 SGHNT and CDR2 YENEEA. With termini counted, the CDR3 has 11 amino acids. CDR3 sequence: CASSLREFLFA.

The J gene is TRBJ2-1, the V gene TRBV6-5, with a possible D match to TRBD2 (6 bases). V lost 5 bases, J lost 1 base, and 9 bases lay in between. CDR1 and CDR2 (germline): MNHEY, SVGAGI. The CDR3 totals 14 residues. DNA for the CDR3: TGTGCCAGCAGTGGGGGAGGTTCCTACAATGAGCAGTTCTTC. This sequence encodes CASSGGGSYNEQFF.

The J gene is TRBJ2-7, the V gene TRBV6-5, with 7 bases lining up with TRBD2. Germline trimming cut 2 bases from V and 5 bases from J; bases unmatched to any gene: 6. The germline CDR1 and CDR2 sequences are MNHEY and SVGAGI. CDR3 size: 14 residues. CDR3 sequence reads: CASSYTGGMDEQYF. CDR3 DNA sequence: TGTGCCAGCAGTTACACCGGGGGGATGGACGAGCAGTACTTC.

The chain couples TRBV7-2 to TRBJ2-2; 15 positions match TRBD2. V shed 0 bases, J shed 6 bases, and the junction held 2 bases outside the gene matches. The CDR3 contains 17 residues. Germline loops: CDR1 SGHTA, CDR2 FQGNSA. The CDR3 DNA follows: TGTGCCAGCAGCTTAGCCGGACTAGCGGGGGGGTCCGGGGAGCTGTTTTTT. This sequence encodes CASSLAGLAGGSGELFF.

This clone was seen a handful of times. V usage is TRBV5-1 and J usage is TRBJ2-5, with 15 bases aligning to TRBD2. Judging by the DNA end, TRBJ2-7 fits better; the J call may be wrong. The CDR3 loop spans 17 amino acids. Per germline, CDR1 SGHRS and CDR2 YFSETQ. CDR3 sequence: CASSGGLAGGLTYEQYF. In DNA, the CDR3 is TGCGCCAGCAGCGGGGGACTAGCGGGGGGATTAACCTACGAGCAGTACTTC.

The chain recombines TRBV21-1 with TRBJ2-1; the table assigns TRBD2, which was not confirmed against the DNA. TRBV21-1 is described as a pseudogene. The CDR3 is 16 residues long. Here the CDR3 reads CASSKLPSGAYNEQFF. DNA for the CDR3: TGTGCCAGCAGCAAATTGCCTAGCGGGGCGTACAATGAGCAGTTCTTC.